This record covers a single T cell receptor beta chain. Profiled with immunoSEQ multiplex PCR; TCRdb holds only in-frame clones, not every one. The profile shows approximately 150,000 clones, around 78% of them singletons. The record originates from a study of blood T cell repertoires in COVID-19. This clonotype was sampled from a woman aged 55 to 70 with acute or convalescent COVID-19. Sequenced input: peripheral blood.

The CDR3 region has the DNA TGTGCCAGCAGCTTAATAACTAGCTTGACAGATACGCAGTATTTT. Encoded protein: CASSLITSLTDTQYF. The rearrangement uses TRBV7-6 and TRBJ2-3, with a tentative D call TRBD2 (6 bases). Germline CDR1 reads SGHVS; CDR2 reads FNYEAQ. The CDR3 is 15 residues long. Trimming took off 2 bases at V and 3 bases at J, with 12 bases between the two ends.